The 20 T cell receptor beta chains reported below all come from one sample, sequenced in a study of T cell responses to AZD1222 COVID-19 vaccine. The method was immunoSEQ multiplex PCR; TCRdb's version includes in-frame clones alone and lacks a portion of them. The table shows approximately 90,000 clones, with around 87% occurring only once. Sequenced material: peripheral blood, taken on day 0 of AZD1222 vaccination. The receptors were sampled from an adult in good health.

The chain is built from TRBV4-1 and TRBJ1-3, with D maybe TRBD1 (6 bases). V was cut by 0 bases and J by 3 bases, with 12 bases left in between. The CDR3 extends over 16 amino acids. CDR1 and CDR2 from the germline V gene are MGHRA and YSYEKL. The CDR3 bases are TGCGCCAGCAGCCAAGAAGGGGGGGGTTATGGAAACACCATATATTTT. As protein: CASSQEGGGYGNTIYF.

CDR3 bases: TGTGCCAGCAGCGTAGTATCTGGATCTGGAAACACCATATATTTT. It translates to CASSVVSGSGNTIYF. The chain has TRBV9 and TRBJ1-3; no reliable D call. Between the trimmed V and J ends, which lost 0 bases and 1 base, there was a span of 8 bases. Germline V lookup: CDR1 SGDLS, CDR2 YYNGEE. The CDR3 extends over 15 amino acids.

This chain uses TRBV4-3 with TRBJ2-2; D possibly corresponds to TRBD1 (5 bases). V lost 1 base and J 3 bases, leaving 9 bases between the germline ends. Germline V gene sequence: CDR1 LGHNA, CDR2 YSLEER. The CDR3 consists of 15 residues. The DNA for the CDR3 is TGCGCCAGCAGCCAAGTCCCAGGGTACACCGGGGAGCTGTTTTTT. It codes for CASSQVPGYTGELFF.

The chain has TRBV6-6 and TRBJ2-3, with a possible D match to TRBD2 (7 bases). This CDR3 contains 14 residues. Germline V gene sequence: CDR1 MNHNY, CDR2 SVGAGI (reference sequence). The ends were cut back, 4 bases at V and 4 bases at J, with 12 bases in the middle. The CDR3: CASSSEGGADTQYF. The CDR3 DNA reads TGTGCCAGCAGTTCCGAGGGGGGGGCAGATACGCAGTATTTT.

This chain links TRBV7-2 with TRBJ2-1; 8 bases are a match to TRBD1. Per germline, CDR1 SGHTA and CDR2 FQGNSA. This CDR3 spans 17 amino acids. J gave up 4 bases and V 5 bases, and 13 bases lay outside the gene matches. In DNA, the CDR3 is TGTGCCAGCAGCCCTACCTCCGGGACAGGAGGATACAATGAGCAGTTCTTC. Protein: CASSPTSGTGGYNEQFF.

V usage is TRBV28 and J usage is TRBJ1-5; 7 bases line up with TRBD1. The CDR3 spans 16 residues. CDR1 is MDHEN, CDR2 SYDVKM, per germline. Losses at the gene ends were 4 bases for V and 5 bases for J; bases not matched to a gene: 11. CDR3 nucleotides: TGTGCCAGCAGTTCCCACCAGGGGGAGGGCCATCAGCCCCAGCATTTT. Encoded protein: CASSSHQGEGHQPQHF.

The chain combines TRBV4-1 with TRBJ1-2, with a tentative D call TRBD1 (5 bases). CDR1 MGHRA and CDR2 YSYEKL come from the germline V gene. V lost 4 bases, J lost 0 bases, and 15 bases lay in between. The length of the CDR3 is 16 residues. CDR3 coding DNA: TGCGCCAGCAGCCCGAGTGGGACCGCCGCTAACTATGGCTACACCTTC. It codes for CASSPSGTAANYGYTF.

The CDR3 region has the DNA TGTGCCAGTAGGGCTGATACGCAGTATTTT. This codes for CASRADTQYF. This chain links TRBV19 with TRBJ2-3; D is unclear. CDR3 length equals 10 residues. V was shortened by 6 bases and J by 6 bases, with 4 bases between the two germline ends. The germline gives CDR1 LNHDA, CDR2 SQIVND (reference sequence).

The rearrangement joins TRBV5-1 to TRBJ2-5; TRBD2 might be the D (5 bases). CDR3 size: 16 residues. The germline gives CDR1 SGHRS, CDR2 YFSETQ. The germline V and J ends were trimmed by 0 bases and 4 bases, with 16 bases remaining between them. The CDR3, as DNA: TGCGCCAGCAGCTTGGTCGCTGGTACCGAGGGAGAGACCCAGTACTTC. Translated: CASSLVAGTEGETQYF.

CDR3 in amino acids: CASSYNAGGVTEAFF. The CDR3 DNA is TGCGCCAGCAGCTACAACGCAGGGGGAGTCACTGAAGCTTTCTTT. The chain links TRBV5-1 to TRBJ1-1; TRBD1 matches at 7 bases. The V segment lost 3 bases and the J segment 4 bases; nucleotides outside the gene matches: 9. Germline V gene sequence: CDR1 SGHRS, CDR2 YFSETQ. The CDR3 is 15 amino acids.

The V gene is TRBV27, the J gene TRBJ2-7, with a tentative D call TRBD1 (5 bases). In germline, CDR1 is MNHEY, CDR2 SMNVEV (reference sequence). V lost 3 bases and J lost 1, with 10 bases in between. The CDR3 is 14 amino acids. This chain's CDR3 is CASSFGAGSYEQYF. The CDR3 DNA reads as TGTGCCAGCAGTTTCGGAGCAGGGTCCTACGAGCAGTACTTC.

CDR3 coding DNA: TGCGCCAGCAGCTTTCCCAGGGCTGGGGCCAACGTCCTGACTTTC. Encoded protein: CASSFPRAGANVLTF. The chain has TRBV5-1 and TRBJ2-6; D perhaps matches TRBD1 (5 bases). Germline lookup yields CDR1 SGHRS and CDR2 YFSETQ. Trimming removed 2 bases at V and 2 bases at J, with 8 bases between. The CDR3 is 15 amino acids.

CDR3 in DNA: TGTGCCAGCTCACCAGTGTCCCCCAGGGGAGGTAGCAATCAGCCCCAGCATTTT. The encoded protein is CASSPVSPRGGSNQPQHF. The rearrangement uses TRBV18 and TRBJ1-5, with a possible D match to TRBD1 (6 bases). Germline lookup yields CDR1 KGHSH and CDR2 LQKENI. The CDR3 covers 18 residues. V lost 2 bases to trimming and J lost 0 bases, with 17 bases between them.

DNA for the CDR3: TGTGCCAGCAGCTTAGCTCGGGGGGAAGCTTCCTATGGCTACACCTTC. Amino acid sequence: CASSLARGEASYGYTF. The chain employs TRBV7-2 and TRBJ1-2, with D tentatively TRBD1 (5 bases). The germline V gene has CDR1 SGHTA and CDR2 FQGNSA. Trimming took off 0 bases at V and 4 bases at J, with 15 bases between the two ends. The CDR3 contains 16 residues.

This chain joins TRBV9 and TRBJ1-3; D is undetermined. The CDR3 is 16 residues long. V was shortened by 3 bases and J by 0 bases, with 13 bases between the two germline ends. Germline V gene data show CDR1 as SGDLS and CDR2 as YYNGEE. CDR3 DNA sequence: TGTGCCAGCAGCGCCCACCTGAGGAGCTCTGGAAACACCATATATTTT. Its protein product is CASSAHLRSSGNTIYF.

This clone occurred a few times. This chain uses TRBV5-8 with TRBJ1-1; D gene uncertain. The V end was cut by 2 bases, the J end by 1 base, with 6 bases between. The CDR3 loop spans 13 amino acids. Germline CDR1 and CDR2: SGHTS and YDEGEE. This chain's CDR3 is CASSFLRNTEAFF. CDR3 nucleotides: TGTGCCAGCAGCTTTTTGCGGAACACTGAAGCTTTCTTT. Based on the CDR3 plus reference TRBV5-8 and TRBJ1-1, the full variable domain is EAGVTQSPTHLIKTRGQQATLRCSPISGHTSVYWYQQALGLGLQFLLWYDEGEERNRGNFPPRFSGRQFPNYSSELNVNALELEDSALYLCASSFLRNTEAFFGQGTRLTVV.

CDR3 bases: TGTGCCAGCAGCGGCCCCCAGGGAACAACCGGGGAGCTGTTTTTT. Residues: CASSGPQGTTGELFF. The chain employs TRBV9 and TRBJ2-2; D perhaps matches TRBD1 (5 bases). The CDR3 runs to 15 residues. Looked up from germline, CDR1 is SGDLS and CDR2 is YYNGEE. V lost 3 bases, J lost 5 bases, and 14 bases lay in between.

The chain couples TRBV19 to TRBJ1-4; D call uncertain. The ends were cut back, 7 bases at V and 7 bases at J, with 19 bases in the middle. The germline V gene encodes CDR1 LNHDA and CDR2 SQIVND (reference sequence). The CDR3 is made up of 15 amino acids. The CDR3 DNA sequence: TGTGCCAGTACCCCAGACTGGAGAGCTTCTGAAAAACTGTTTTTT. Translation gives CASTPDWRASEKLFF.

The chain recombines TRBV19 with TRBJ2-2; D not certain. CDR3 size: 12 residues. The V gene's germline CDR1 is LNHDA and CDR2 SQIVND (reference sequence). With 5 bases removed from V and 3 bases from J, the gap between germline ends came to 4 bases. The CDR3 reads CASSVYTGELFF. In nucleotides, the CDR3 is TGTGCCAGTAGTGTCTACACCGGGGAGCTGTTTTTT. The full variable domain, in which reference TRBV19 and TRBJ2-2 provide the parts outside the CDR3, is DGGITQSPKYLFRKEGQNVTLSCEQNLNHDAMYWYRQDPGQGLRLIYYSQIVNDFQKGDIAEGYSVSREKKESFPLTVTSAQKNPTAFYLCASSVYTGELFFGEGSRLTVL.

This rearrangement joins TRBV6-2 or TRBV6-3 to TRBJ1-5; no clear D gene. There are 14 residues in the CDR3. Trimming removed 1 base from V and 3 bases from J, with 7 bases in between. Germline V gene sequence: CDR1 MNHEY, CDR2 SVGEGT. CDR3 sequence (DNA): TGTGCCAGCAGTTACTTTACAGCCAATCAGCCCCAGCATTTT. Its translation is CASSYFTANQPQHF.